Included here is one TCR beta chain sequence, with context. Antigen unknown. The table came from immunoSEQ multiplex PCR; TCRdb's copy has only in-frame clones and leaves some out. The sample has roughly 2.6 million clones, more than 90% seen once. This specimen belongs to a study of shared clonotypes between healthy human individuals. In the study overall: Used for every donor were three CD4 naive, three CD4 memory, two CD8 naive and one CD8 memory plate. The study, taken as a whole, reports: Few donors restricted represented genetic and exposure-history diversity. At large depth, rarefaction still showed sorted-subset sequencing to be incomplete.

CDR1 is SGDLS and CDR2 is YYNGEE in the germline V gene. The CDR3 spans 15 residues. Trimming took off 4 bases at V and 8 bases at J, with 18 bases between the two ends. The investigators split CD4+ cells into a CD45RA+ naive subset and a CD45RA-negative memory subset. This sequence was found in a man aged 18 to 29 in good health. The sample consisted of naive CD4+ T cells sorted from blood. Subset described: CD45RA+ positively selected. This sequence joins TRBV9 and TRBJ1-4, with D unresolved. The CDR3 nucleotides are TGTGCCAGCAGCTTCGGCCTGTCCGAGTCGGAAAAACTGTTTTTT. Amino acids: CASSFGLSESEKLFF.